The entry below describes one T cell receptor (beta chain). The antigen is unknown. This entry is derived from a study of tumor-infiltrating lymphocytes in localized non-small cell lung cancer. Points from the study as a whole: Not all patients were TCR sequenced, owing to tissue quantity. No link was found between tumor T-cell fraction and recurrence-free survival.

Germline CDR1 and CDR2: MGHRA and YSYEKL. The CDR3 totals 12 residues. Trimming removed 0 bases from V and 7 bases from J, with 4 bases in between. Assay used: immunoSEQ multiplex PCR; TCRdb lists only in-frame clones, some missing. Among about 14,000 clones, approximately 70% were seen once, and the ten largest hold less than 5%. The chain carries TRBV4-1 and TRBJ2-1, with D unresolved. The sequenced sample was lung tumor tissue. The receptor's source is a human donor with non-small cell lung cancer. The CDR3 region is CASSQDLNEQFF. In DNA form, the CDR3 reads TGCGCCAGCAGCCAAGATTTGAATGAGCAGTTCTTC.